This T cell receptor beta chain was recorded in a study of beta chain features in type 1 diabetes. CDR1 and CDR2 from the germline V gene are LNHNV and YYDKDF (reference sequence). V lost 3 bases to trimming and J lost 6 bases, with 15 bases between them. The CDR3 is 15 amino acids. With respect to this clone: What it binds is not known.

Study-wide results and caveats: Shorter TCRB CDR3s, moderately but significantly so, marked every one of the four CD4+ subsets in Type 1 diabetes patients. Cells with high TCR expression could be over-represented when cDNA is sequenced. At VDJ recombination sites, type 1 diabetes patients had fewer insertions and more deleted nucleotides.

Expressed TCRB transcripts got sequenced, as all isolated RNA was reverse transcribed. Libraries were prepared by immunoSEQ multiplex PCR; TCRdb keeps only in-frame clonotypes and omits some of them. Of 330,000 or so clones in the sample, 14% were seen once. Sequenced material: central memory CD4+ T cells from blood. The chain couples TRBV15 to TRBJ2-1, with D perhaps matching TRBD1 (5 bases). The TCR comes from a man between 25 and 39 years old in good health. The CDR3 reads CATSRPPRQLNEQFF. The CDR3 DNA reads TGTGCCACCAGCAGGCCCCCCCGACAGCTCAATGAGCAGTTCTTC. Complete variable domain (other parts from reference TRBV15 and TRBJ2-1): DAMVIQNPRYQVTQFGKPVTLSCSQTLNHNVMYWYQQKSSQAPKLLFHYYDKDFNNEADTPDNFQSRRPNTSFCFLDIRSPGLGDTAMYLCATSRPPRQLNEQFFGPGTRLTVL.